A single sample is the source of the 18 T cell receptor beta chains below, sequenced in a study of T-cell memory formation after mild COVID-19 (dated by TCRdb to 2020 to 2023). Library prep was done by 5' RACE. TCRdb shows the sequencer as Illumina NovaSeq 6000. TCRdb applied fastp at Q25 and MiXCR to the public reads, then kept only in-frame beta chains. Identical CDR3 proteins give one entry, which carries the most common genes and DNA. The sample includes hundreds of thousands of distinct CDR3 sequences, with approximately 18% observed a single time. The top ten constitute more than 9% of the sample. The sequenced sample was PBMCs or a T cell subset sorted from them (not recorded which). Source of these receptors: an adult woman who had mild COVID-19 (a few samples of this study predate the infection). The sample titles of this study are shuffled in the database, so cell type and time point are left out; the donor was told from shared clones.

DNA for the CDR3: TGTGCCAGCTCACCGGCGACCACTATTTTCACAGATACGCAGTATTTT. Amino acid sequence: CASSPATTIFTDTQYF. The chain couples TRBV18 to TRBJ2-3, with D hard to call. V shed 3 bases and J shed 2 bases, with 15 bases lying between them. Germline assignment: CDR1 KGHSH and CDR2 LQKENI. CDR3 length: 16 residues.

The J gene is TRBJ1-2, the V gene TRBV15; D is perhaps TRBD1 (5 bases). Germline lookup yields CDR1 LNHNV and CDR2 YYDKDF (reference sequence). This CDR3 has 13 residues. The V end was cut by 8 bases, the J end by 2 bases, with 12 bases between. CDR3 bases: TGTGCCACCCAGCCGGCAGGGAACTATGGCTACACCTTC. It specifies CATQPAGNYGYTF.

The CDR3 here is CASSLASFQGTDTQYF. The DNA for the CDR3 is TGTGCCAGCAGCTTGGCCTCATTCCAGGGCACAGATACGCAGTATTTT. The V and J genes are TRBV5-5 and TRBJ2-3; D not resolved. With 0 bases removed from V and 1 base from J, the gap between germline ends came to 12 bases. Germline V gene lookup returns CDR1 SGHKS and CDR2 YYEKEE (reference sequence). CDR3 length: 16 residues.

This rearrangement joins TRBV20-1 to TRBJ1-4, with D possibly matching TRBD1 (5 bases). CDR1 and CDR2 from the germline V gene are DFQATT and SNEGSKA (reference sequence). The CDR3 runs 12 residues. V shed 2 bases and J shed 7 bases, with 8 bases lying between them. CDR3 coding DNA: TGCAGTGCTAGACAGGGAGGTGAAAAACTGTTTTTT. Its translation: CSARQGGEKLFF.

This clonotype appeared a few times. This chain joins TRBV7-8 and TRBJ2-7; 8 bases map to TRBD1. Germline V lookup: CDR1 SGHVS, CDR2 FQNEAQ. The CDR3 sequence is 18 residues long. With 2 bases clipped from V and 3 bases from J, the junction kept 15 bases outside the gene matches. The DNA for the CDR3 is TGTGCCAGCAGCTTAAGTTTTTCGTGGACAGGGCCAAACTACGAGCAGTACTTC. Translated: CASSLSFSWTGPNYEQYF.

The table lists this clonotype with a few counts. The chain recombines TRBV5-1 with TRBJ2-5; D is unresolved. The germline V gene has CDR1 SGHRS and CDR2 YFSETQ. The CDR3 has 15 residues. Trimming removed 0 bases at V and 4 bases at J, with 13 bases between. The CDR3 spells CASSLGRIASETQYF. The CDR3, as DNA: TGCGCCAGCAGCTTGGGGCGGATCGCGTCAGAGACCCAGTACTTC.

This clonotype was observed a few times. J is TRBJ2-7 and V is TRBV15, with 8 bases fitting TRBD1. With V trimmed by 2 bases and J by 2 bases, 5 bases remained unmatched. The germline V gene has CDR1 LNHNV and CDR2 YYDKDF (reference sequence). The CDR3 length is 15 residues. DNA of the CDR3: TGTGCCACCAGCAGACAGGACAGGGACGCCTACGAGCAGTACTTC. It specifies CATSRQDRDAYEQYF.

The chain has TRBV3-1 and TRBJ2-7; D not certain. The CDR3 loop spans 14 amino acids. V was trimmed by 6 bases and J by 0 bases, leaving 12 bases between them. Germline V gene data show CDR1 as LGHDT and CDR2 as YNNKEL (reference sequence). The CDR3 DNA reads as TGTGCCAGCAGTGAATTCGGAGCCTCCTACGAGCAGTACTTC. This encodes CASSEFGASYEQYF.

This rearrangement joins TRBV11-2 to TRBJ2-5; TRBD2 aligns across 8 bases. Per the germline V gene, CDR1 is SGHAT and CDR2 is FQNNGV. The CDR3 length is 16 residues. Germline trimming cut 0 bases from V and 4 bases from J; bases unmatched to any gene: 7. CDR3 bases: TGTGCCAGCAGCTTAGATCGGGGGACTAGGAGAGAGACCCAGTACTTC. Its translation: CASSLDRGTRRETQYF.

This chain connects TRBV28 to TRBJ2-1; a weak D match, TRBD2 (6 bases). CDR3 size: 15 residues. Germline CDR1 is MDHEN and CDR2 is SYDVKM. The V and J ends lost 8 bases and 5 bases respectively, with 19 bases between them. In DNA, the CDR3 is TGTGCCAGCGTAGGCGCGACTAGAGGTCACAATGAGCAGTTCTTC. The encoded protein is CASVGATRGHNEQFF.

This sequence joins TRBV5-1 and TRBJ1-2, with D uncertain. Germline V CDR1 and CDR2: SGHRS, YFSETQ. The length of the CDR3 is 14 residues. Trimming cost V 6 bases and J 4 bases, with 16 bases left between them. The DNA for the CDR3 is TGCGCCAGCACCTCGGGTACTACCTTCTATGGCTACACCTTC. Protein product: CASTSGTTFYGYTF.

This rearrangement joins TRBV5-1 to TRBJ2-7; weak D call: TRBD2 (5 bases). This CDR3 is built from 17 residues. CDR1 and CDR2 from the germline V gene are SGHRS and YFSETQ. Trimming took off 1 base at V and 3 bases at J, with 20 bases between the two ends. The CDR3: CASSLSVSGGQNYEQYF. The CDR3 bases are TGCGCCAGCAGCTTGTCCGTTTCCGGCGGGCAGAACTACGAGCAGTACTTC.

This clonotype was seen only a few times. The V call is TRBV24-1, the J call TRBJ1-1, with D unclear. The germline CDR1 and CDR2 sequences are KGHDR and SFDVKD. This CDR3 is built from 13 residues. V lost 5 bases to trimming and J lost 3 bases, with 9 bases between them. CDR3 amino acids: CATSAYEDTEAFF. The CDR3 nucleotides read TGTGCCACCAGTGCGTATGAGGACACTGAAGCTTTCTTT.

This chain connects TRBV5-6 to TRBJ2-5; D might be TRBD1 (5 bases). The germline CDR1 and CDR2 sequences are SGHDT and YYEEEE. The CDR3 loop spans 15 amino acids. Trimming left V 2 bases short and J 4 bases short, with 15 bases between. The CDR3 nucleotides are TGTGCCAGCAGCTTTGTCCGACAGTCTTCAGAGACCCAGTACTTC. Residues: CASSFVRQSSETQYF.

The chain recombines TRBV5-6 with TRBJ2-7; no definite D call. The CDR3 consists of 15 residues. V lost 4 bases and J 1 base, leaving 15 bases between the germline ends. Germline loops: CDR1 SGHDT, CDR2 YYEEEE. The CDR3 loop reads CASSRGSKLSYEQYF. The DNA for the CDR3 is TGTGCCAGCAGCCGAGGCTCAAAGTTATCCTACGAGCAGTACTTC.

The V gene is TRBV15, the J gene TRBJ1-5; 7 nucleotides agree with TRBD1. The CDR3 has 14 amino acids. Germline V lookup: CDR1 LNHNV, CDR2 YYDKDF (reference sequence). Trimming cost V 5 bases and J 11 bases; bases outside gene matches: 12. The CDR3 DNA reads as TGTGCCACCAGCGGGGGGACAGCCCAGAGGACCCAGCATTTT. Translated: CATSGGTAQRTQHF.

This clonotype was detected only a few times. The V call is TRBV6-4, the J call TRBJ2-1; 7 bases line up with TRBD1. J lost 0 bases, V lost 7 bases, and 3 bases had no gene match. This CDR3 comprises 14 residues. The V gene's germline CDR1 is MRHNA and CDR2 SNTAGT. DNA for the CDR3: TGTGCCAGCACGGGACAGAGCTCCTACAATGAGCAGTTCTTC. The encoded protein is CASTGQSSYNEQFF.

The chain couples TRBV11-3 to TRBJ2-2; D possibly corresponds to TRBD2 (5 bases). This CDR3 region has 15 residues. The V gene's germline CDR1 is SGHNT and CDR2 YENEEA. Trimming removed 7 bases at V and 1 base at J, with 13 bases between. The CDR3 region is CASTYRGGNTGELFF. The CDR3, as DNA: TGTGCCAGCACCTACAGAGGAGGGAACACCGGGGAGCTGTTTTTT.